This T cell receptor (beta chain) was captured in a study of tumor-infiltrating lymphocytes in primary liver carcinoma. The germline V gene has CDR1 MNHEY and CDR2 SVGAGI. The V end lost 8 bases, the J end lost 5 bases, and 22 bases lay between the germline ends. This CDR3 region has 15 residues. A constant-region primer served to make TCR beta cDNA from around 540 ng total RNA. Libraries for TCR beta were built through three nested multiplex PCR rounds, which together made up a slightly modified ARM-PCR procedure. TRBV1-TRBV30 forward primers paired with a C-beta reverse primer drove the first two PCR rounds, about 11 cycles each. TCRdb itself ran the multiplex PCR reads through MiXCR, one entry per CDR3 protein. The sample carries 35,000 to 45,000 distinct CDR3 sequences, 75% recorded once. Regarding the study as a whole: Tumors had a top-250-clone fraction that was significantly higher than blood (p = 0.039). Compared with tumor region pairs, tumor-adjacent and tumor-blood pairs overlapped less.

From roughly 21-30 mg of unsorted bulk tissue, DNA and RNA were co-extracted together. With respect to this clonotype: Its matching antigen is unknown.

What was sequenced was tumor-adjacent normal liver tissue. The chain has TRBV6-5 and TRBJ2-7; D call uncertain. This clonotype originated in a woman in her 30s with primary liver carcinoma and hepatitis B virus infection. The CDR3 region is CASCSRVRAKDEQYF. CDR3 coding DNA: TGTGCCAGCTGCTCTAGGGTCCGAGCTAAGGACGAGCAGTACTTC.